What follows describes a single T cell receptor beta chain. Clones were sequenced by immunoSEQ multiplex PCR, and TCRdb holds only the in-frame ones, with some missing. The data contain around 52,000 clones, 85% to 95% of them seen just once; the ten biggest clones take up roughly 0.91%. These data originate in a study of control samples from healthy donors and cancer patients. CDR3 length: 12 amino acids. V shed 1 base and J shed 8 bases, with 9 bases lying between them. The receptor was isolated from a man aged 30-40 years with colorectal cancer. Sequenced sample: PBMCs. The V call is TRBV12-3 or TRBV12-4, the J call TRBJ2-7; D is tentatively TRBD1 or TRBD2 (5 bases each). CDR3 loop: CASSLGGVKQYF. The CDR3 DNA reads TGTGCCAGCAGTTTAGGAGGGGTTAAGCAGTACTTC.